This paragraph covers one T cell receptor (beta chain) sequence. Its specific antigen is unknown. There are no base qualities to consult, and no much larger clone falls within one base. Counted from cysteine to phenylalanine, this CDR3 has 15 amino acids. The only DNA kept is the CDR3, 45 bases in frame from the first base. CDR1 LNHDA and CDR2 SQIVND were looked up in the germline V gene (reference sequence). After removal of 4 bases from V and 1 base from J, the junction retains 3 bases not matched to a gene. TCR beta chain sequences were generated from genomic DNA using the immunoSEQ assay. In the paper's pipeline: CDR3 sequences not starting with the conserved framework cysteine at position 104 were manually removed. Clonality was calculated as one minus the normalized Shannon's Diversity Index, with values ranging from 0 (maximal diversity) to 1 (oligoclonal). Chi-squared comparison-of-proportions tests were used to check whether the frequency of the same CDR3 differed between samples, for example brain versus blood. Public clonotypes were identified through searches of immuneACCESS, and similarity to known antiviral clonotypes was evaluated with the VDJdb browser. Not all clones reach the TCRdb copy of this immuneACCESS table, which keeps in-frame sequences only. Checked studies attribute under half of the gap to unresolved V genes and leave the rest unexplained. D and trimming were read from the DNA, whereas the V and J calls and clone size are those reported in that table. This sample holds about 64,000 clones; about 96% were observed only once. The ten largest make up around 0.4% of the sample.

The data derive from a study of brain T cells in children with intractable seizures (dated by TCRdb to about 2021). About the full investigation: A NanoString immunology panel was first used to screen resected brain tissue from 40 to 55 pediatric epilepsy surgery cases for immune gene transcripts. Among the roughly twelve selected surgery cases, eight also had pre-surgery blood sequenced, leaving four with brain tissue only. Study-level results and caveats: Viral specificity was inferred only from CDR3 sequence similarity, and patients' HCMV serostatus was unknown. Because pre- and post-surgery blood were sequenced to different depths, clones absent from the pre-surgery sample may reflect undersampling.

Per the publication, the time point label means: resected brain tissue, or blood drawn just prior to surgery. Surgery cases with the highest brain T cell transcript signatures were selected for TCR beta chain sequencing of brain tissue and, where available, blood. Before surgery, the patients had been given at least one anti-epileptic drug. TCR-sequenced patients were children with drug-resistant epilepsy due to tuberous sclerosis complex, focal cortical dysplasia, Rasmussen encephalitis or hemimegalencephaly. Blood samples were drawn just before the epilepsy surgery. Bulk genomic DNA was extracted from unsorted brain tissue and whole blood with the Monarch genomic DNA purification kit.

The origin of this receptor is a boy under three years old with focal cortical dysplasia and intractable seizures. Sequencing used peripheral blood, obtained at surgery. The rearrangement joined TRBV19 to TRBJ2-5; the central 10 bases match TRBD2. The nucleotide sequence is TGTGCCAGTAGTACTAGCGGGAGTACCCAAGAGACCCAGTACTTC. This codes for CASSTSGSTQETQYF. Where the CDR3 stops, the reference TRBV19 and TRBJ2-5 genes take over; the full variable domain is DGGITQSPKYLFRKEGQNVTLSCEQNLNHDAMYWYRQDPGQGLRLIYYSQIVNDFQKGDIAEGYSVSREKKESFPLTVTSAQKNPTAFYLCASSTSGSTQETQYFGPGTRLLVL.